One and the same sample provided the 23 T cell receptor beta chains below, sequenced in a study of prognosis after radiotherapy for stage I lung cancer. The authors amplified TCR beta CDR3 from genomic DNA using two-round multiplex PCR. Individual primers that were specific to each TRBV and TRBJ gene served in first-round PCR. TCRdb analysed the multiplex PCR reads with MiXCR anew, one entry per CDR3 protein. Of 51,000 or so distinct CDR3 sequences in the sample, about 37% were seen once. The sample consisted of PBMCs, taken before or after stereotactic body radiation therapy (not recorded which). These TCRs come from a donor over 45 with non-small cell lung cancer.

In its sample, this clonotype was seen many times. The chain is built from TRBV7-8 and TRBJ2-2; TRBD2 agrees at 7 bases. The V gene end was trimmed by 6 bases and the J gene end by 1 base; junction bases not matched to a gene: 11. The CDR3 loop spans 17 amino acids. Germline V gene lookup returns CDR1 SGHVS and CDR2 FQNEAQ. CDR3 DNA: TGTGCCAGCAGACCTAGCCGGCTAGCGGAGAACACCGGGGAGCTGTTTTTT. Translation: CASRPSRLAENTGELFF.

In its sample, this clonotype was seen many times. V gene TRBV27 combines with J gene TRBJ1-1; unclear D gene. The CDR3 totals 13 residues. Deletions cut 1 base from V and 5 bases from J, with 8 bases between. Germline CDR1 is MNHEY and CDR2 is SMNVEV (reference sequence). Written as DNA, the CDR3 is TGTGCCAGCAGTTTATGGAGCTGGACTGAAGCTTTCTTT. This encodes CASSLWSWTEAFF.

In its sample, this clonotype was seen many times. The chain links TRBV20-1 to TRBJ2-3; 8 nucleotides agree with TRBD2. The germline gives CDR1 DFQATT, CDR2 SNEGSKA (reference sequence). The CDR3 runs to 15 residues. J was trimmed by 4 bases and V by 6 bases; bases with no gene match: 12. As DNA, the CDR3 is TGCAGTGCCCTGACTAGCGCCGAGGGGGCAGATACGCAGTATTTT. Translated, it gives CSALTSAEGADTQYF.

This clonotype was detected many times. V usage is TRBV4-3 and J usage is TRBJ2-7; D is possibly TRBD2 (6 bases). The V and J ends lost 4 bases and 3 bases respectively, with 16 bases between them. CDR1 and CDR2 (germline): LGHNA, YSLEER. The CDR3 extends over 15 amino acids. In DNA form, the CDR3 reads TGCGCCAGCAGCCGTGACTACGGGGGTTACTACGAGCAGTACTTC. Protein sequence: CASSRDYGGYYEQYF.

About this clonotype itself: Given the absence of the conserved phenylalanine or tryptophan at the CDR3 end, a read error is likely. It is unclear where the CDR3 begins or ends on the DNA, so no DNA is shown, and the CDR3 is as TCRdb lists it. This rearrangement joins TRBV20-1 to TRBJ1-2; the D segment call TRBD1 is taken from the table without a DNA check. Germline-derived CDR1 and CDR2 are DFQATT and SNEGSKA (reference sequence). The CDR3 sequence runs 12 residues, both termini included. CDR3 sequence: CSAEIHRDGYTC.

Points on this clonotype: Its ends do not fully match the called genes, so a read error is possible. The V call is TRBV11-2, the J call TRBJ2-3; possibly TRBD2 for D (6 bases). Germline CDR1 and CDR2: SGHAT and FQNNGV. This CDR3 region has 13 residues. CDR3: CASSPPGGYTQYF. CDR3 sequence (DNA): TGTGCCAGCAGCCCCCCCGGGGGATATACTCAGTATTTT.

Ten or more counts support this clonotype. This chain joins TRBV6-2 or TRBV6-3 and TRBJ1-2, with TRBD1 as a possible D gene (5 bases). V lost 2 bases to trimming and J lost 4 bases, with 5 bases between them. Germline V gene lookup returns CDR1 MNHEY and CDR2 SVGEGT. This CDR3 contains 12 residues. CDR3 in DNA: TGTGCCAGCAGTTACGACAGCTATGGCTACACCTTC. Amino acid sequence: CASSYDSYGYTF.

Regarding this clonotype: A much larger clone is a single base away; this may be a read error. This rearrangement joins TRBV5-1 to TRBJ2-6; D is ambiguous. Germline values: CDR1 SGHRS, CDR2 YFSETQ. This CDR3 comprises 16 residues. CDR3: CASSLGSGSGSNVLTF. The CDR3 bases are TGCGCCAGCAGCCTGGGGTCCGGGTCTGGGTCCAACGTCCTGACTTTC.

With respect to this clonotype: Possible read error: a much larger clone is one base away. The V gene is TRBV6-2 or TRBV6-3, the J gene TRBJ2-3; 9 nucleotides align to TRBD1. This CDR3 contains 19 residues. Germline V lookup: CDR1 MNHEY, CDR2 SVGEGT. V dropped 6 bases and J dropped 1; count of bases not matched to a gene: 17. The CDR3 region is CASSQPGTGLAVRTDTQYF. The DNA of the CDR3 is TGTGCCAGCAGCCAGCCCGGGACAGGGCTAGCGGTTCGCACAGATACGCAGTATTTT.

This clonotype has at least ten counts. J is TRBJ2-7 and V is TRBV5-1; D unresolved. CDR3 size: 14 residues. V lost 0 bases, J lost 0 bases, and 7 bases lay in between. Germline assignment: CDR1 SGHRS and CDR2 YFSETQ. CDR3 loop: CASSLESPSYEQYF. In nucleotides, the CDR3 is TGCGCCAGCAGCTTGGAAAGCCCCTCCTACGAGCAGTACTTC.

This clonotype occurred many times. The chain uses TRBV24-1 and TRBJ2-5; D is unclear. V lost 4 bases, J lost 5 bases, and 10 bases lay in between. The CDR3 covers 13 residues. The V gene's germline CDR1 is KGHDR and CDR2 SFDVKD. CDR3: CATSDPTVETQYF. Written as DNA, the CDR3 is TGTGCCACCAGTGACCCGACTGTGGAGACCCAGTACTTC.

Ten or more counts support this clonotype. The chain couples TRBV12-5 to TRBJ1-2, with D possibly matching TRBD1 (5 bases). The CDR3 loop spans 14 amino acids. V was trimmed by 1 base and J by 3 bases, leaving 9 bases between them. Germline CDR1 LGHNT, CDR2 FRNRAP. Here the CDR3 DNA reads TGTGCTAGTGGTTTGGCCGGGACTGACTATGGCTACACCTTC. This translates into CASGLAGTDYGYTF.

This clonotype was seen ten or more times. The CDR3 region has the DNA TGCAGTGCTACATTACTAGCAGCTAGCACAGATACGCAGTATTTT. This codes for CSATLLAASTDTQYF. The chain is built from TRBV20-1 and TRBJ2-3; a possible D gene is TRBD2 (6 bases). Germline V gene lookup returns CDR1 DFQATT and CDR2 SNEGSKA (reference sequence). V was cut by 4 bases and J by 0 bases, with 14 bases left in between. The CDR3 has 15 residues.

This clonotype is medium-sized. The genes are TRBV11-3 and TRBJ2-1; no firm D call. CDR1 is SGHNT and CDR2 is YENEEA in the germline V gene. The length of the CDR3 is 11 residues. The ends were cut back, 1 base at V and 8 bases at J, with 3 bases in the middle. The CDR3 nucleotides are TGTGCCAGCAGCTTAGGGTATGAGCAGTTCTTC. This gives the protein CASSLGYEQFF.

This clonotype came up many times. The CDR3 reads CASSSLARSTDTQYF. Written as DNA, the CDR3 is TGTGCCAGCAGCTCCTTAGCGCGTAGCACAGATACGCAGTATTTT. The chain has TRBV7-2 and TRBJ2-3; a weak D match, TRBD2 (5 bases). V was pared by 4 bases and J by 0 bases, with 11 bases between. The CDR3 covers 15 residues. Germline V lookup: CDR1 SGHTA, CDR2 FQGNSA.

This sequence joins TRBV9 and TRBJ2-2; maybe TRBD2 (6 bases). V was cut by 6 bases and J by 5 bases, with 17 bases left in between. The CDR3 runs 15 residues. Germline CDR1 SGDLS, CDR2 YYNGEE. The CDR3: CASIRIGSYTGELFF. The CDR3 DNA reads TGTGCCAGCATCCGAATCGGGAGCTATACCGGGGAGCTGTTTTTT.

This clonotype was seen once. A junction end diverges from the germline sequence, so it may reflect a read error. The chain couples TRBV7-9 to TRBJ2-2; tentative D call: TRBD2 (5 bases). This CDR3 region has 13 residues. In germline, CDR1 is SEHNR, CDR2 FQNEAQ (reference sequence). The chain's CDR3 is CASSSALGWELLF. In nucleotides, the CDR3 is TGTGCCAGCAGCTCCGCCCTTGGCTGGGAGCTGCTTTTT. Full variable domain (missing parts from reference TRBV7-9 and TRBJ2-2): DTGVSQNPRHKITKRGQNVTFRCDPISEHNRLYWYRQTLGQGPEFLTYFQNEAQLEKSRLLSDRFSAERPKGSFSTLEIQRTEQGDSAMYLCASSSALGWELLFGEGSRLTVL.

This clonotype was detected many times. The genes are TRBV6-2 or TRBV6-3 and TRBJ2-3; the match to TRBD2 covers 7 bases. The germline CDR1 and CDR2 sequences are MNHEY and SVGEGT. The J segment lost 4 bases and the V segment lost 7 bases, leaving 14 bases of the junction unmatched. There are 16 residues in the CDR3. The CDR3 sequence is CASTPLAPGLADTQYF. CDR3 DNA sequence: TGTGCCAGCACTCCACTAGCGCCCGGATTGGCAGATACGCAGTATTTT.

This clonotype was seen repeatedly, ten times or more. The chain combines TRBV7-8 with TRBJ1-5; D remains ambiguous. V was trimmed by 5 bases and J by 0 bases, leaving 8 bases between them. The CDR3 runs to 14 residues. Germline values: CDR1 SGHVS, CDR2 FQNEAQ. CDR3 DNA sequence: TGTGCCAGCAGCCCAGGTCGTAGCAATCAGCCCCAGCATTTT. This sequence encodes CASSPGRSNQPQHF.

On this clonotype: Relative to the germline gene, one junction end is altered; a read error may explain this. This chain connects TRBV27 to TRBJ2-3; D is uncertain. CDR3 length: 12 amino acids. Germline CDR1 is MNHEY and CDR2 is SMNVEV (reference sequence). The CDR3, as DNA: TGTGCCAGCAGTTTTAGCACAGATACGAAGTCTTTT. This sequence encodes CASSFSTDTKSF.

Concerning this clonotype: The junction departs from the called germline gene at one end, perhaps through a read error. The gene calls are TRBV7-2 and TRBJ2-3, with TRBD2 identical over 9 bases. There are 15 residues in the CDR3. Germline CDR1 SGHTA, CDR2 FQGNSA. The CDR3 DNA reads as TGTGCCATCAGCCATAGCGGGAGCAAGACAGATACGCAGTATTTT. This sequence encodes CAISHSGSKTDTQYF.

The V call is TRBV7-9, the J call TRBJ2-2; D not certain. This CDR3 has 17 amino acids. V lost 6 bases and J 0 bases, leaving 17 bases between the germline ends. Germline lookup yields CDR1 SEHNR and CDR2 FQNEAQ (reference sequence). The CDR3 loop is CASSMGFEAPNTGELFF. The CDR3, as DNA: TGTGCCAGCAGTATGGGTTTTGAGGCCCCGAACACCGGGGAGCTGTTTTTT.

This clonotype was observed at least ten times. The CDR3 DNA is TGTGCCAGCAGTTACTCGACAGGGGCTACTCCCTACGAGCAGTACTTC. It specifies CASSYSTGATPYEQYF. The rearrangement joins TRBV6-2 or TRBV6-3 to TRBJ2-7, with 8 bases identical to TRBD1. CDR3 length: 16 residues. Trimming cost V 0 bases and J 2 bases; bases outside gene matches: 6. CDR1 is MNHEY and CDR2 is SVGEGT in the germline V gene.